This T cell receptor beta chain was found in a study of identifying expanded T cells in peripheral blood. Study observations and caveats: Clone count variance between approximately 2-week samples rose with total template count.

As for this clone: Its antigen remains unidentified.

Clones were sequenced by immunoSEQ multiplex PCR, and TCRdb holds only the in-frame ones, with some missing. The sample lists about 130,000 clones, 86% occurring once. Deletions cut 4 bases from V and 4 bases from J, with 19 bases between. The CDR3 covers 16 residues. The germline gives CDR1 MNHNS, CDR2 SASEGT. The specimen sequenced was blood. This clonotype was obtained from a person aged 18 to 70 in good health. This chain connects TRBV6-1 to TRBJ1-2; D gene ambiguous. CDR3 coding DNA: TGTGCCAGCAGTGTGGGGAGCCAGGCCCCTGGCTATGGCTACACCTTC. It encodes CASSVGSQAPGYGYTF.